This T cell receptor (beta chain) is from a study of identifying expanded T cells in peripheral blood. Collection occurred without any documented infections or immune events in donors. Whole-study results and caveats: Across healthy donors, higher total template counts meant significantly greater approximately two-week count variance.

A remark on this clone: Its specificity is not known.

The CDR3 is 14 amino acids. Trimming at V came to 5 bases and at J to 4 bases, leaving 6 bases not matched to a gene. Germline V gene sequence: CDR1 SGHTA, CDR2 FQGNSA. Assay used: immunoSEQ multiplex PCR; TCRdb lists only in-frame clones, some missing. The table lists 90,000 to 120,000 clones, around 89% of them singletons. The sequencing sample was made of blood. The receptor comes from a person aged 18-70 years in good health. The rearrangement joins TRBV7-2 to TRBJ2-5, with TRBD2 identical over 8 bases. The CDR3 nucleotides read TGTGCCAGCAGCGGCGGGGGGACGCCAGAGACCCAGTACTTC. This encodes CASSGGGTPETQYF.